Below, 30 T cell receptor beta chains from the same sample are listed, as sequenced in a study of response to subunit inactivated influenza vaccine. TCRdb reanalysed the RT-PCR reads using MiXCR and keeps one entry per CDR3 protein. The sample contains approximately 700,000 distinct CDR3 sequences, 15% to 19% of which appear only once. Sample: PBMCs from blood, taken 11 to 12 days after vaccination. The receptors derive from a man aged 50-60 years who received an inactivated influenza vaccine.

V usage is TRBV6-4 and J usage is TRBJ2-1; 9 bases fit TRBD1. The length of the CDR3 is 15 residues. Germline CDR1 is MRHNA and CDR2 is SNTAGT. J gave up 8 bases and V 8 bases, and 13 bases lay outside the gene matches. CDR3 nucleotide sequence: TGTGCCAGCTCCCTAGAGGGACAGGGATTACATGAGCAGTTCTTC. Translation gives CASSLEGQGLHEQFF.

The genes are TRBV20-1 and TRBJ2-2, with 10 bases fitting TRBD1. The CDR3 runs 15 residues. Germline trimming cut 6 bases from V and 6 bases from J; bases unmatched to any gene: 10. In germline, CDR1 is DFQATT, CDR2 SNEGSKA (reference sequence). In DNA, the CDR3 is TGCAGTGCCTCCCGGGACAGGGGAAGCTCCGGGGAGCTGTTTTTT. Translation: CSASRDRGSSGELFF.

The chain carries TRBV6-2 or TRBV6-3 and TRBJ2-1; 8 bases line up with TRBD1. V shed 7 bases and J 7 bases; nucleotides not matched to a gene: 9. CDR3 length equals 14 residues. CDR1 and CDR2 from the germline V gene are MNHEY and SVGEGT. The CDR3, as DNA: TGTGCCAGCACCTTGACAGGGGCGCTGAATGAGCAGTTCTTC. The encoded protein is CASTLTGALNEQFF.

This clonotype was seen more than once but under ten times. In DNA, the CDR3 is TGTGCCAGCAGTCACCCAGGGATTAATGAGCAGTTCTTC. It codes for CASSHPGINEQFF. The chain links TRBV12-3 or TRBV12-4 to TRBJ2-1, with D possibly being TRBD1 (5 bases). The CDR3 covers 13 residues. The V end was cut by 5 bases, the J end by 7 bases, with 12 bases between.

The chain joins TRBV6-6 to TRBJ2-7; possibly TRBD2 for D (6 bases). The CDR3 has 13 amino acids. The V end lost 6 bases, the J end lost 2 bases, and 11 bases lay between the germline ends. Germline CDR1 MNHNY, CDR2 SVGAGI (reference sequence). CDR3 sequence (DNA): TGTGCCAGCAGGTCGGGGGTAACCTACGAGCAGTACTTC. The encoded protein is CASRSGVTYEQYF.

The chain links TRBV6-1 to TRBJ1-6, with a possible D match to TRBD1 (6 bases). Per the germline V gene, CDR1 is MNHNS and CDR2 is SASEGT. There are 16 residues in the CDR3. Trimming took off 2 bases at V and 7 bases at J, with 15 bases between the two ends. This chain's CDR3 is CASSERGRGRNSPLHF. In DNA, the CDR3 is TGTGCCAGCAGTGAACGGGGCAGGGGAAGGAATTCACCCCTCCACTTT.

This clonotype has just a few counts. J is TRBJ2-7 and V is TRBV4-3, with 7 nucleotides matching TRBD2. There are 14 residues in the CDR3. CDR1 LGHNA and CDR2 YSLEER come from the germline V gene. The J segment lost 6 bases and the V segment lost 0 bases, leaving 5 bases of the junction unmatched. CDR3 bases: TGCGCCAGCAGCCAAGATGGGGGGGGGTTCGAGCAGTACTTC. This sequence encodes CASSQDGGGFEQYF.

This clonotype came up many times. The chain employs TRBV7-6 and TRBJ2-3; 7 bases fit TRBD1. This CDR3 spans 15 amino acids. Germline CDR1 is SGHVS and CDR2 is FNYEAQ. Trimming took 4 bases from V and 0 from J; bases not matched to a gene: 4. CDR3 region: CASSYRGTSTDTQYF. Here the CDR3 DNA reads TGTGCCAGCAGCTACAGGGGCACGAGCACAGATACGCAGTATTTT.

This clonotype was detected a few times. The genes are TRBV5-1 and TRBJ2-1; TRBD2 might be the D (6 bases). CDR1 and CDR2 from the germline V gene are SGHRS and YFSETQ. V was clipped by 4 bases and J by 5 bases, with 16 bases between them. CDR3 length: 15 amino acids. CDR3 nucleotide sequence: TGCGCCAGCAGCGTTGCCGGGACTGGGCACAATGAGCAGTTCTTC. Translation: CASSVAGTGHNEQFF.

This clonotype turned up a few times. This chain uses TRBV5-1 with TRBJ2-5, with 8 bases identical to TRBD1. The V segment lost 2 bases and the J segment 5 bases; nucleotides outside the gene matches: 11. Germline values: CDR1 SGHRS, CDR2 YFSETQ. This CDR3 has 16 amino acids. CDR3 in amino acids: CASSLGTTGVRETQYF. The DNA for the CDR3 is TGCGCCAGCAGCTTAGGCACGACAGGGGTTCGGGAGACCCAGTACTTC.

This clonotype was observed a handful of times. The chain recombines TRBV25-1 with TRBJ1-2; D not certain. The CDR3 spans 14 residues. Trimming removed 4 bases from V and 4 bases from J, with 13 bases in between. Per germline, CDR1 MGHDK and CDR2 SYGVNS. CDR3 loop: CASSGYSFGYGYTF. The DNA of the CDR3 is TGTGCCAGCAGTGGCTACAGTTTCGGCTATGGCTACACCTTC.

The V call is TRBV4-1, the J call TRBJ2-3; D gene unclear. The CDR3 totals 14 residues. Deletions cut 0 bases from V and 4 bases from J, with 8 bases between. Germline CDR1 MGHRA, CDR2 YSYEKL. CDR3 DNA sequence: TGCGCCAGCAGCCAAGAGGAGCATGCAGATACGCAGTATTTT. Its translation is CASSQEEHADTQYF.

The chain carries TRBV15 and TRBJ1-4; TRBD1 might be the D (6 bases). Germline CDR1 LNHNV, CDR2 YYDKDF (reference sequence). The CDR3 runs 16 residues. V lost 5 bases and J 0 bases, leaving 13 bases between the germline ends. The CDR3 sequence: CATSEYRVTTNEKLFF. CDR3 bases: TGTGCCACCAGCGAATACAGGGTTACAACTAATGAAAAACTGTTTTTT.

This clonotype was counted ten times or more. The chain carries TRBV4-1 and TRBJ2-2; D is undetermined. Trimming pared 0 bases from V and 5 bases from J, leaving 7 bases between. The CDR3 length is 14 residues. CDR1 is MGHRA and CDR2 is YSYEKL in the germline V gene. In DNA form, the CDR3 reads TGCGCCAGCAGCCAAGATTCGCTGACCGGGGAGCTGTTTTTT. This encodes CASSQDSLTGELFF.

The V gene is TRBV29-1, the J gene TRBJ2-3; possibly TRBD2 for D (6 bases). The V gene lost 7 bases and the J gene lost 4 bases, with 18 bases spanning the gap. The CDR3 contains 14 residues. CDR1 and CDR2 from the germline V gene are SQVTM and ANQGSEA. CDR3 DNA: TGCAGCGGCCAGACAGAGTCGGGGGCAGATACGCAGTATTTT. Translated: CSGQTESGADTQYF.

This clonotype was observed many times. This chain's CDR3 is CSASGLALNFTDTQYF. CDR3 bases: TGCAGTGCTAGCGGGCTAGCTCTAAACTTCACAGATACGCAGTATTTT. The chain has TRBV20-1 and TRBJ2-3; possible D gene TRBD2, 5 bases. Germline V gives CDR1 DFQATT, CDR2 SNEGSKA (reference sequence). The CDR3 spans 16 residues. Trimming took 3 bases from V and 2 from J, leaving 18 bases between them.

The chain links TRBV20-1 to TRBJ1-6, with 10 bases lining up with TRBD1. The ends lost 0 bases at V and 4 bases at J; junction bases unmatched: 6. Germline lookup yields CDR1 DFQATT and CDR2 SNEGSKA (reference sequence). There are 17 residues in the CDR3. The CDR3 sequence: CSARDHGQGDYNSPLHF. The DNA for the CDR3 is TGCAGTGCTAGAGATCACGGACAGGGGGATTATAATTCACCCCTCCACTTT.

The V call is TRBV12-3 or TRBV12-4, the J call TRBJ2-1; TRBD2 matches 8 bases. J was trimmed by 10 bases and V by 3 bases; bases with no gene match: 11. This CDR3 is 15 amino acids long. CDR3 sequence reads: CASSLSSGGRWEQFF. The CDR3 DNA sequence: TGTGCCAGCAGTTTGTCGTCGGGGGGGCGGTGGGAGCAGTTCTTC.

In the case of this clonotype: One base away lies a much larger clone, so this may be a sequencing read error. V usage is TRBV20-1 and J usage is TRBJ1-5, with D possibly being TRBD1 (6 bases). Germline V lookup: CDR1 DFQATT, CDR2 SNEGSKA (reference sequence). The CDR3 length is 15 residues. V shed 0 bases and J shed 7 bases, with 16 bases lying between them. CDR3 protein: CSARDIAGAQQPQHF. The CDR3 DNA is TGCAGTGCTAGAGATATTGCAGGGGCACAGCAGCCCCAGCATTTT.

The chain is built from TRBV7-9 and TRBJ1-1; 7 bases map to TRBD1. The CDR3 contains 14 residues. Losses at the gene ends were 3 bases for V and 4 bases for J; bases not matched to a gene: 5. CDR1 is SEHNR and CDR2 is FQNEAQ in the germline V gene (reference sequence). The CDR3 DNA is TGTGCCAGCAGCTTCGGGTCAGGGGGCACTGAAGCTTTCTTT. This translates into CASSFGSGGTEAFF.

The rearrangement uses TRBV12-3 or TRBV12-4 and TRBJ1-4; D is uncertain. CDR3 size: 12 residues. V lost 6 bases and J 8 bases, leaving 10 bases between the germline ends. The CDR3 sequence: CASSHPGEKLFF. The CDR3 coding sequence is TGTGCCAGCAGCCATCCGGGGGAAAAACTGTTTTTT.

This clonotype has more than one count but fewer than ten. V and J are TRBV7-2 and TRBJ2-1, with TRBD2 as a possible D gene (5 bases). V lost 0 bases and J 9 bases, leaving 12 bases between the germline ends. Per germline, CDR1 SGHTA and CDR2 FQGNSA. The CDR3 totals 14 residues. The CDR3 region has the DNA TGTGCCAGCAGCTTAGCAGTGCGGGCGGCTGAGCAGTTCTTC. Its protein is CASSLAVRAAEQFF.

This chain joins TRBV5-4 and TRBJ2-1; D is unresolved. Germline loops: CDR1 SGHNT, CDR2 YYREEE (reference sequence). V was clipped by 3 bases and J by 9 bases, with 10 bases between them. This CDR3 contains 12 residues. Here the CDR3 reads CASSSSFGEQFF. The CDR3 DNA reads as TGTGCCAGCAGCTCCAGTTTTGGTGAGCAGTTCTTC.

This rearrangement joins TRBV7-9 to TRBJ2-7, with TRBD1 identical over 7 bases. The CDR3 consists of 14 residues. V shed 5 bases, J shed 6 bases, and the junction held 10 bases outside the gene matches. Germline CDR1 reads SEHNR; CDR2 reads FQNEAQ (reference sequence). The CDR3 coding sequence is TGTGCCAGCAGCGCGACAGGGCTCCCCCCCGAGCAGTACTTC. This translates into CASSATGLPPEQYF.

This CDR3 is CASSNWGSSNQPQHF. The CDR3 nucleotides are TGTGCCAGCAGTAACTGGGGGAGTAGCAATCAGCCCCAGCATTTT. The V gene is TRBV7-2, the J gene TRBJ1-5; a possible D gene is TRBD1 (5 bases). Germline CDR1 and CDR2: SGHTA and FQGNSA. The CDR3 has 15 residues. The V end lost 6 bases, the J end lost 0 bases, and 12 bases lay between the germline ends.

This clonotype was detected a few times. This sequence joins TRBV2 and TRBJ2-7; 8 bases are shared with TRBD1. The CDR3 contains 12 residues. Germline CDR1 and CDR2: SNHLY and FYNNEI. Trimming removed 7 bases from V and 7 bases from J; junction bases left unmatched: 6. CDR3 in amino acids: CASMQGAEEQYF. In DNA form, the CDR3 reads TGTGCCAGCATGCAGGGGGCTGAGGAGCAGTACTTC.

This clonotype has only a few counts. The chain employs TRBV30 and TRBJ2-3, with TRBD1 identical over 11 bases. This CDR3 has 16 residues. V lost 3 bases and J lost 3; bases outside the gene matches: 8. The V gene's germline CDR1 is GTSNPN and CDR2 SVGIG (reference sequence). The CDR3 loop is CAWSGQGAIKTDTQYF. DNA for the CDR3: TGTGCCTGGAGCGGACAGGGGGCGATTAAAACAGATACGCAGTATTTT.

The chain has TRBV20-1 and TRBJ1-4; D gene unclear. CDR3 length: 13 amino acids. Trimming shortened V by 6 bases and J by 0 bases, and 8 bases separated the two germline ends. Per the germline V gene, CDR1 is DFQATT and CDR2 is SNEGSKA (reference sequence). CDR3 region: CSATRTTNEKLFF. The CDR3 DNA is TGCAGTGCCACCAGAACAACTAATGAAAAACTGTTTTTT.

J is TRBJ2-1 and V is TRBV7-6; 9 positions match TRBD1. Germline V gene data show CDR1 as SGHVS and CDR2 as FNYEAQ. Trimming removed 4 bases from V and 12 bases from J; junction bases left unmatched: 4. This CDR3 contains 12 residues. CDR3 in amino acids: CASSSGGQGQFF. In nucleotides, the CDR3 is TGTGCCAGCAGCTCGGGGGGACAGGGGCAGTTCTTC.

The chain's CDR3 is CASSLRGVGTEAFF. In nucleotides, the CDR3 is TGCGCCAGCAGCTTGAGAGGCGTTGGGACTGAAGCTTTCTTT. The chain recombines TRBV5-1 with TRBJ1-1; no reliable D call. Germline V gene data show CDR1 as SGHRS and CDR2 as YFSETQ. This CDR3 has 14 amino acids. Between the trimmed V and J ends, which lost 1 base and 5 bases, there was a span of 12 bases.